Reported below is one T cell receptor beta chain. The antigen is unknown. Trimming pared 8 bases from V and 3 bases from J, leaving 12 bases between. This CDR3 region has 13 residues. Per germline, CDR1 ENHRY and CDR2 SYGVKD. Next came a second PCR, run for about 6 to 12 cycles, which used a sample-barcoded 5' primer along with a J-beta primer mix. TCRdb used MiXCR to reprocess the 5' RACE reads, holding one entry per CDR3 protein. The sample has about 400,000 distinct CDR3 sequences; about 55% are singletons. This sample is drawn from a study of blood T cells in healthy people across ages. Notes on the study in general: Long-lived donors had more naive CD4+ cells and higher diversity than aged donors.

Each donor gave approximately 9.1 milliliters of peripheral blood. This chain joins TRBV10-3 and TRBJ2-3, with a tentative D call TRBD2 (6 bases). This sequence was found in a man between 60 and 70 years old in good health. The sequenced sample was blood. CDR3: CAIGGSPTDTQYF. As DNA, the CDR3 is TGTGCCATCGGGGGGTCCCCAACAGATACGCAGTATTTT.